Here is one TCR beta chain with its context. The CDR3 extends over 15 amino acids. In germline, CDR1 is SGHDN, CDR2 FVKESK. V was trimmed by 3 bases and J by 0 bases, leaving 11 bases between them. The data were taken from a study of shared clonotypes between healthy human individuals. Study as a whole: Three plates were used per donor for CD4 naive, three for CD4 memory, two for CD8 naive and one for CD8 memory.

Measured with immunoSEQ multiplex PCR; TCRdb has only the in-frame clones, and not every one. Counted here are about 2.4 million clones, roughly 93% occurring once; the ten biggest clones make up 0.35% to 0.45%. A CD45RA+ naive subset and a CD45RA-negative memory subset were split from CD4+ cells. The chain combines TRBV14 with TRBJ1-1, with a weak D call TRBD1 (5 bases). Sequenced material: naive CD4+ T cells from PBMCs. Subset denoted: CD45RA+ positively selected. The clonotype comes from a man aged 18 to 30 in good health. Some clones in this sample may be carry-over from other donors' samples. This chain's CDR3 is CASSQPGHVNTEAFF. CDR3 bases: TGTGCCAGCAGCCAGCCGGGGCATGTGAACACTGAAGCTTTCTTT.